The rows below give T cell receptor beta chains drawn from one sample of a study of siplizumab effects on memory and regulatory T cells. Libraries were prepared by immunoSEQ multiplex PCR; TCRdb keeps only in-frame clonotypes and omits some of them. The sample shows about 40,000 clones, approximately 88% of them seen only once. The specimen was naive CD4+ T cells sorted from blood. These receptors came from a human donor in good health. Each CDR3 is given with its conserved first and last residue. A D gene is named only where the DNA matches it firmly. Not all rows give a size; the values are once, few, many and, for expanded clones, a class.

>once|TRBV5-1|-|TRBJ1-3
TGCGCCAGCAGCTTCGTAGACTCAAGCTCTGGAAACACCATATATTTT
CASSFVDSSSGNTIYF
>-|TRBV19|-|TRBJ1-5
TGTGCCAGTAGTACAGCCCGAGGGAGTCAGCCCCAGCATTTT
CASSTARGSQPQHF
>few|TRBV30|-|TRBJ1-5
TGTGCCTGGAGCCAGGGTGGCAATCAGCCCCAGCATTTT
CAWSQGGNQPQHF
>-|TRBV18|-|TRBJ1-1
TGTGCCAGCTCACCACTCTCACAGATAAACACTGAAGCTTTCTTT
CASSPLSQINTEAFF
>-|TRBV27|-|TRBJ1-1
TGTGCCAGCAGTTTATTATTCCGGGGGGCGAGCACTGAAGCTTTCTTT
CASSLLFRGASTEAFF
>-|TRBV2|TRBD1|TRBJ2-7
TGTGCCAGCAGTTCCACCTCGGGACAGAACTACGAGCAGTACTTC
CASSSTSGQNYEQYF
>-|TRBV4-2|-|TRBJ2-3
TGTGCCAGCAGTGCCGGGGGCTCAACAGATACGCAGTATTTT
CASSAGGSTDTQYF
>-|TRBV29-1|-|TRBJ1-5
TGCAGCGTTGCCGCAGTCGGCCAGCCCCAGCATTTT
CSVAAVGQPQHF
>-|TRBV25-1|-|TRBJ1-3
TGTGCCAGCAGTGAAGACACTGGTGGAAACACCATATATTTT
CASSEDTGGNTIYF
>-|TRBV9|-|TRBJ1-5
TGTGCCAGCAGCGCAGGCCTTGGGGTAAGCAATCAGCCCCAGCATTTT
CASSAGLGVSNQPQHF
>-|TRBV10-1|-|TRBJ2-3
TGCGCCAGCAGTGGGAGCGTTAGCACAGATACGCAGTATTTT
CASSGSVSTDTQYF
>-|TRBV25-1|-|TRBJ2-2
TGTGCCAGCAGCGAGGGGGGAGGGTTGAACACCGGGGAGCTGTTTTTT
CASSEGGGLNTGELFF
>-|TRBV5-1|TRBD2|TRBJ2-1
TGCGCCAGCAGCTTTGGGTGGACTAGCGGATTGGATGAGCAGTTCTTC
CASSFGWTSGLDEQFF
>-|TRBV15|-|TRBJ2-6
TGTGCCACCAGCAGAGAGGGTGGCTCTGGGGCCAACGTCCTGACTTTC
CATSREGGSGANVLTF
>-|TRBV7-2|-|TRBJ1-5
TGTGCCAGCAGCCCCTTGGGTAGTAGTAGCAATCAGCCCCAGCATTTT
CASSPLGSSSNQPQHF
>-|TRBV21-1|-|TRBJ1-2
TGTGCCAGCAGCCCCCGGGACAGGGCCCTAAGCCCCGCTGGCTACACCTTC
CASSPRDRALSPAGYTF
>-|TRBV19|-|TRBJ1-1
TGTGCCAGTAGTATCGTTGCGACACGGACTGAAGCTTTCTTT
CASSIVATRTEAFF
>-|TRBV5-1|-|TRBJ2-5
TGCGCCAGCAGGAACTCCGCGGGGGAGACCCAGTACTTC
CASRNSAGETQYF
>once|TRBV9|TRBD1|TRBJ2-7
TGTGCCAGCAGCGCACCAGGGGGTGGGTACGAGCAGTACTTC
CASSAPGGGYEQYF
>-|TRBV5-1|TRBD1|TRBJ1-2
TGCGCCAGCAGCTTGACTACAGGGGGGAATAGAGGCTATGGCTACACCTTC
CASSLTTGGNRGYGYTF
>-|TRBV5-4|TRBD2|TRBJ2-5
TGTGCCAGCAGCTCTAGACTAGCGGGGTACCAAGAGACCCAGTACTTC
CASSSRLAGYQETQYF
>-|TRBV5-6|-|TRBJ2-7
TGTGCCAGCAGTGGAAGCTCCTACGAGCAGTACTTC
CASSGSSYEQYF
>-|TRBV5-1|-|TRBJ2-7
TGCGCCAGCAGCTTGGTTGCAGACGAGCAGTACTTC
CASSLVADEQYF
>few|TRBV27|-|TRBJ1-6
TGTGCCAGCAGTTCCCAAACACGGGGGCCCCTCCACTTT
CASSSQTRGPLHF
>-|TRBV6-1|-|TRBJ2-7
TGTGCCAGCAGTGGTAGTAGATTTTCCTACGAGCAGTACTTC
CASSGSRFSYEQYF
>-|TRBV5-6|TRBD1|TRBJ1-5
TGTGCCAGCAGCCTGCGGGGGACAGGGGCTGCCAATCAGCCCCAGCATTTT
CASSLRGTGAANQPQHF
>few|TRBV6-5|-|TRBJ1-2
TGTGCCAGCAGCCACGAGTCTTGGGATGGCTACACCTTC
CASSHESWDGYTF
>-|TRBV27|-|TRBJ1-5
TGTGCCAGCAGTTCCCTCCCCGGCGGTAGCAATCAGCCCCAGCATTTT
CASSSLPGGSNQPQHF
>-|TRBV2|TRBD2|TRBJ2-5
TGTGCCAGCAGCGTACTAGCGGGAGGTGGAGAGACCCGGTACTTC
CASSVLAGGGETRYF
>-|TRBV5-1|TRBD1|TRBJ1-2
TGCGCCAGCAGCTTGAATAGACAGGGTGACTATGGCTACACCTTC
CASSLNRQGDYGYTF
>-|TRBV6-5|-|TRBJ2-1
TGTGCCAGCAGTTACGGCGAGGGTGAGCAGTTCTTC
CASSYGEGEQFF
>-|TRBV7-3|TRBD2|TRBJ2-7
TGTGCCAGCAGCTTCCTAAGGACTAGCGGGACGTCCTCCTACGAGCAGTACTTC
CASSFLRTSGTSSYEQYF
>-|TRBV29-1|TRBD1|TRBJ2-1
TGCAGCGCCGCCGATGGACAGGGGGCAAGGGAGCAGTTCTTC
CSAADGQGAREQFF
>-|TRBV10-2|TRBD1|TRBJ1-1
TGCGCCAGCACCTGGGGACAGGGCATGAACACTGAAGCTTTCTTT
CASTWGQGMNTEAFF
>-|TRBV27|TRBD1|TRBJ2-2
TGTGCCAGCAAACGACCGGGACAGGGAGGAATCACCGGGGAGCTGTTTTTT
CASKRPGQGGITGELFF
>-|TRBV29-1|-|TRBJ2-5
TGCAGCGCCCAGGGCATGGGGGCCCAGTACTTC
CSAQGMGAQYF
>-|TRBV2|-|TRBJ2-5
TGTGCCAGCAGGGGACAAGGGCAAGAGACCCAGTACTTC
CASRGQGQETQYF
>-|TRBV7-9|TRBD1|TRBJ1-1
TGTGCCAGCAGCTTACAGGGGGGCATGAACACTGAAGCTTTCTTT
CASSLQGGMNTEAFF
>-|TRBV5-6|TRBD1|TRBJ2-2
TGTGCCAGCAGCTGGGGGACAGGGTTCAACACCGGGGAGCTGTTTTTT
CASSWGTGFNTGELFF
>-|TRBV7-2|TRBD1|TRBJ1-1
TGTGCCAGCACCAGACAGGGTTTTTCTGAAGCTTTCTTT
CASTRQGFSEAFF
>few|TRBV27|-|TRBJ1-1
TGTGCCAGCAGTGATCCCCTAACACCAGCTTTCTTT
CASSDPLTPAFF
>-|TRBV6-5|TRBD2|TRBJ2-7
TGTGCCAGCAGTTACTCAGCGGGAGTCGGGTACGAGCAGTACTTC
CASSYSAGVGYEQYF
>-|TRBV7-9|-|TRBJ1-5
TGTGCCAGCAGCCAAGCCGGTGGGAACAATCAGCCCCAGCATTTT
CASSQAGGNNQPQHF
>-|TRBV27|TRBD1|TRBJ1-2
TGTGCCAGCAGTCCTCAGACAGGGATTCACTATGGCTACACCTTC
CASSPQTGIHYGYTF
>-|TRBV30|TRBD1|TRBJ1-6
TGTGCCTGCGACAGGGCGGGCAATTCACCCCTCCACTTT
CACDRAGNSPLHF
>-|TRBV4-2|TRBD2|TRBJ2-1
TGTGCCAGCAGCCAAGGCTCGCTAGCGGGAGGGTTCGGTGAGCAGTTCTTC
CASSQGSLAGGFGEQFF
>-|TRBV4-1|-|TRBJ2-7
TGCGCCAGCAGCCGCATCGGGGGACAAATTTACGAGCAGTACTTC
CASSRIGGQIYEQYF
>-|TRBV18|TRBD2|TRBJ2-7
TGTGCCAGCTCACCAGGTACCCAGCGGGGGGACTACGAGCAGTACTTC
CASSPGTQRGDYEQYF
>-|TRBV7-9|-|TRBJ1-6
TGTGCCAGCAGCTTAGTTCAGGGCGGCTCACCCCTCCACTTT
CASSLVQGGSPLHF
>-|TRBV7-2|TRBD1|TRBJ2-7
TGTGCCAGCAGCTCCTTTCCGGGACAGGGGGCTTACGAGCAGTACTTC
CASSSFPGQGAYEQYF